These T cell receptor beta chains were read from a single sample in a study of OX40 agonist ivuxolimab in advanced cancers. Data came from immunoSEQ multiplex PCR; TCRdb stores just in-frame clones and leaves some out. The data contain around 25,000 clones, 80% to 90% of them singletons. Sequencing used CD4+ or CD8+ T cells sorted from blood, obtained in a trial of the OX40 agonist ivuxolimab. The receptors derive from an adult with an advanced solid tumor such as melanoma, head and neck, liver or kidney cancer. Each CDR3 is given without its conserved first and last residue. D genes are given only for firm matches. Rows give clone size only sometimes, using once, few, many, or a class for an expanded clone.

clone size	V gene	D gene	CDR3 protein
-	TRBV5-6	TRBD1	ASSRGTGGIGELF
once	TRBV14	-	ASSQAPAYVPPLH
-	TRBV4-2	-	ASSRGPGELF
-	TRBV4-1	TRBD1	ASSSRDREHTGELF
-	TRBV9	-	ASSVAKEPAYTGELF
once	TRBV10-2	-	ASRVEKDGSYGYT
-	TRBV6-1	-	ASSLIQAENTEAF
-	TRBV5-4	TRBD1	ASRFRGNEQF
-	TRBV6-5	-	ASSYSGNPYEQY
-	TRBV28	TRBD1	ASTPDRGSNQPQH
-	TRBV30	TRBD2	AWSELAGYNEQF
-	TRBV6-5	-	ASRLVDRRNTEAF
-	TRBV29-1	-	SGKFNEQF
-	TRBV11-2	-	ASTAEGNTIY
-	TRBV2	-	ASSPLWAHYGYT
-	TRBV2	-	ASSEGLRRVATNEKLF
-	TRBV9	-	ASSVAGQSNQPQH
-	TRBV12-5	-	ASGTSAYEQY
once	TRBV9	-	ASTLGTLNYGYT
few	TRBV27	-	ASSPTGGAYNEQF
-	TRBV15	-	ATNPDRDLSYSNQPQH
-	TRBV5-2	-	ASSQDSGQNYNEKLF